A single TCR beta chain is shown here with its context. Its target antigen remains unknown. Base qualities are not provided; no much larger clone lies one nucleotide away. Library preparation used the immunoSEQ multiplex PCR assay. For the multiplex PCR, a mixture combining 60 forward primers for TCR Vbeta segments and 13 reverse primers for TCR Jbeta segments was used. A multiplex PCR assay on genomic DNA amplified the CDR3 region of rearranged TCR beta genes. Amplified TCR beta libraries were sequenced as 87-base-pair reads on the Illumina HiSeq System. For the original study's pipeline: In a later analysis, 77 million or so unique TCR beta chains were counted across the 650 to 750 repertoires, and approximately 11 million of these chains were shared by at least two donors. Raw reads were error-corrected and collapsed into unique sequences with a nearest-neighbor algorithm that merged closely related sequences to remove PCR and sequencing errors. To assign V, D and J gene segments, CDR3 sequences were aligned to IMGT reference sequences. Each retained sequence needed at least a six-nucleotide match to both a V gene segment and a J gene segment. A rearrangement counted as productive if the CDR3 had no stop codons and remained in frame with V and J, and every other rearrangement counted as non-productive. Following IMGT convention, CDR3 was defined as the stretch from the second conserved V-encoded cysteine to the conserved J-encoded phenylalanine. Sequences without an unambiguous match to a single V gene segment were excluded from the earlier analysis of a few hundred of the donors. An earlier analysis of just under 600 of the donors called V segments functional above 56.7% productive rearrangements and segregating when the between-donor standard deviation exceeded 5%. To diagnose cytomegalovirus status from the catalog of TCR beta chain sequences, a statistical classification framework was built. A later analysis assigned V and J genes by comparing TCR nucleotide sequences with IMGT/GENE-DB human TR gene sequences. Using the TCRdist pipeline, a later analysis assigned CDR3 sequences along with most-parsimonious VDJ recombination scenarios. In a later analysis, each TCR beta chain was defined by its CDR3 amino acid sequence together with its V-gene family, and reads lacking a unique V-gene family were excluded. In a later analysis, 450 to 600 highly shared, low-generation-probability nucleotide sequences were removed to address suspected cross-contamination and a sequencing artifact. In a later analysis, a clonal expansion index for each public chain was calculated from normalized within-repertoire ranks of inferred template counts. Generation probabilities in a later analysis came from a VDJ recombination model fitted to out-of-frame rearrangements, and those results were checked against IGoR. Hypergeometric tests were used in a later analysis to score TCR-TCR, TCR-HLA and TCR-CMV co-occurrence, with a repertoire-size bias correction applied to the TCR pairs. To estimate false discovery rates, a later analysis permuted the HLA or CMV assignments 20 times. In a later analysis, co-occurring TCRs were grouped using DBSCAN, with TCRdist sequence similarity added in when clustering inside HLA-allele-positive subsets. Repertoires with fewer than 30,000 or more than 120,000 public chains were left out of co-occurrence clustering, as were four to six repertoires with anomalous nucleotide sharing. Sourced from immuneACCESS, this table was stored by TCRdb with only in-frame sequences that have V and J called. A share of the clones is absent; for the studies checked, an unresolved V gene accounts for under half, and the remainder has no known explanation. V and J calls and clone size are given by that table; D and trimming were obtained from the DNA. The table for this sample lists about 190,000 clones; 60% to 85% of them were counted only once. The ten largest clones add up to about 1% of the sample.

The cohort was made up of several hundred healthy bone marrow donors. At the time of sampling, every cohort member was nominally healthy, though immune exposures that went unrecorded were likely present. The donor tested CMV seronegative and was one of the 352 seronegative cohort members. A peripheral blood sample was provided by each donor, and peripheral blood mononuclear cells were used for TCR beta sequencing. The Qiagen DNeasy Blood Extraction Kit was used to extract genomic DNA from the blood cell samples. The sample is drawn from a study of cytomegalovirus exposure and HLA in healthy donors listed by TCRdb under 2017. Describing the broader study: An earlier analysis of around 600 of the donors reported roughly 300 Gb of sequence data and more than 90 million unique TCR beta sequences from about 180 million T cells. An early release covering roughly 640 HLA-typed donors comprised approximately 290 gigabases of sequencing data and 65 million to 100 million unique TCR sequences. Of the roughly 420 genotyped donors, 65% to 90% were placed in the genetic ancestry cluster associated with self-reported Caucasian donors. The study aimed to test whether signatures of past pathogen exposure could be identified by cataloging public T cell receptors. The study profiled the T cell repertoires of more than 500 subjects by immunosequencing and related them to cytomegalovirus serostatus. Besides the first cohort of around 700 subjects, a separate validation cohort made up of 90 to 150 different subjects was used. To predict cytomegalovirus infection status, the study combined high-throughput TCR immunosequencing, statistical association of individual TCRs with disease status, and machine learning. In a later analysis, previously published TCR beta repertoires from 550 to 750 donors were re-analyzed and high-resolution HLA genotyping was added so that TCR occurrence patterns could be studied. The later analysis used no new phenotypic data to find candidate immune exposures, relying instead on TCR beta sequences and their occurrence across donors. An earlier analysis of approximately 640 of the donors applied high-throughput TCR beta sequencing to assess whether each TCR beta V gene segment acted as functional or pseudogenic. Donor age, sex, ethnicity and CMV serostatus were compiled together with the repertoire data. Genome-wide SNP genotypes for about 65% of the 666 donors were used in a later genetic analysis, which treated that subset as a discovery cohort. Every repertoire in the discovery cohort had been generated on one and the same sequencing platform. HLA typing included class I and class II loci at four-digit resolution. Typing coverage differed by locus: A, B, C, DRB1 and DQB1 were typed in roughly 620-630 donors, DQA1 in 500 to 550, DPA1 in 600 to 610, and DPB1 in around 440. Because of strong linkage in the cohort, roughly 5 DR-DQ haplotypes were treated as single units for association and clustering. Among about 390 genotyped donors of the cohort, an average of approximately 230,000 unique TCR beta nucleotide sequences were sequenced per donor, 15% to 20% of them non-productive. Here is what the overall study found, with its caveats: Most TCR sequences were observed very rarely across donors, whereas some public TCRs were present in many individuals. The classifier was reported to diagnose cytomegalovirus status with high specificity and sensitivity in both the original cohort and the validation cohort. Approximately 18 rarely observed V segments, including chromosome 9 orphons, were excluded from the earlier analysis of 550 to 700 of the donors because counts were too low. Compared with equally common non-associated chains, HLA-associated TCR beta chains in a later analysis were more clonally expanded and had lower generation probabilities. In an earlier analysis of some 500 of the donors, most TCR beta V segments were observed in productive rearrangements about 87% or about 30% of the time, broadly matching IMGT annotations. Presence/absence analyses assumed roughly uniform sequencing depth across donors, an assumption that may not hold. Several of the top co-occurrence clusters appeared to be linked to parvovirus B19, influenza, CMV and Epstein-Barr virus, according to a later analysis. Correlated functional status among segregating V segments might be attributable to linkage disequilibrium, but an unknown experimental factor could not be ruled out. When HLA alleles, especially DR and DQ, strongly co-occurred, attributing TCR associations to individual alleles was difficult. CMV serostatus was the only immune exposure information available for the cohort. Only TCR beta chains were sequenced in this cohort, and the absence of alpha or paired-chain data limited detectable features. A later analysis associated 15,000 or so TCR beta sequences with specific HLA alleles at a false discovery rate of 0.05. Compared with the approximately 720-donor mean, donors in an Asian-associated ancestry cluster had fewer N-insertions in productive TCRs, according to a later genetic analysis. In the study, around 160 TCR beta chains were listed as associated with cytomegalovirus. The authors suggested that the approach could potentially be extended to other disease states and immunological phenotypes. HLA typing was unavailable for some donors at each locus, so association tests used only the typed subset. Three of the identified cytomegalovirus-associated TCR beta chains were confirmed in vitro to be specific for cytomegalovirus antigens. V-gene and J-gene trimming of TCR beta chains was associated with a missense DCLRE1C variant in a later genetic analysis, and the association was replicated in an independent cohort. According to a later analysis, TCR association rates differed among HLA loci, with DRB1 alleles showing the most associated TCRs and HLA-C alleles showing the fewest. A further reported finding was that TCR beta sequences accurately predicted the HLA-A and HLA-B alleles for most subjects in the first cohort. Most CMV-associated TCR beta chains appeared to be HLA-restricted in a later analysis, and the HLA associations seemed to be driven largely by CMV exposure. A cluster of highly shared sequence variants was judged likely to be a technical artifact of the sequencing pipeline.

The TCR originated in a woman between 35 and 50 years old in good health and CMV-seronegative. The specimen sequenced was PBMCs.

The nucleotide sequence is given as TGTGCCAGTTACGGGCGGAAGGGGGCCCAGCATTTT. This translates into CASYGRKGAQHF. The sequence joins TRBV19 to TRBJ1-5; tentative D gene TRBD1, with 6 bases matching. V gives up 8 bases and J gives up 11 bases, and the segment between their germline ends measures 16 bases. Via the germline V gene (reference sequence), CDR1 is LNHDA and CDR2 SQIVND. The CDR3 has 12 amino acids, counting the end cysteine and phenylalanine. Here the CDR3 DNA is all that survives: 36 bases in frame from base 1.